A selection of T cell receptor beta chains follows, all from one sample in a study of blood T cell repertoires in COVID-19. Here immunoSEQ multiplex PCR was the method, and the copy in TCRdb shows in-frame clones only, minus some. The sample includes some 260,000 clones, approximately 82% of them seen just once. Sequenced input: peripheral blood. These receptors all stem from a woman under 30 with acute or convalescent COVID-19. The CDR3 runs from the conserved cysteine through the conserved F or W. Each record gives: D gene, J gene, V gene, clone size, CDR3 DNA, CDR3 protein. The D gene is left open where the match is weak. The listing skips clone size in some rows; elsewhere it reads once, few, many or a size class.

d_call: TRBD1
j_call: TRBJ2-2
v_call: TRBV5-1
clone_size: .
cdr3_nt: TGCGCCAGCAGCTTATGGACAGGGAAGACCTCGAACACCGGGGAGCTGTTTTTT
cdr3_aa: CASSLWTGKTSNTGELFF

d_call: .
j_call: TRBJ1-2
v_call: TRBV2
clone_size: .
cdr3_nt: TGTGCCAGCAGTGTTTCAGCGGAGGTCTATGGCTACACCTTC
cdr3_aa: CASSVSAEVYGYTF

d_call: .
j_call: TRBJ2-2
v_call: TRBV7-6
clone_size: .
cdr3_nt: TGTGCCAGCAGCGTAGCACAGGGCCTGGGCGGGGAGCTGTTTTTT
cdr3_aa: CASSVAQGLGGELFF

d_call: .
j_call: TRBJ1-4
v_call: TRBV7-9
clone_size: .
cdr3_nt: TGTGCCAGCAGCTTTGGACAGTCTAATGAAAAACTGTTTTTT
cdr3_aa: CASSFGQSNEKLFF

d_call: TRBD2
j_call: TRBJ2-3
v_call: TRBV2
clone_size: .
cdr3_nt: TGTGCCAGCAGGCAGCTAGCGGGAGTTAGAGATACGCAGTATTTT
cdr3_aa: CASRQLAGVRDTQYF

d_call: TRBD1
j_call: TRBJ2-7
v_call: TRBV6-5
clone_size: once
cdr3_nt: TGTGCCAGCAGTTCCGATAGGGGGCCCTCCTACGAGCAGTACTTC
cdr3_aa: CASSSDRGPSYEQYF

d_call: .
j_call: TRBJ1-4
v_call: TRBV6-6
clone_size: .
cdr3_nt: TGTGCCAGCAGTTACGGGAAGGGGAATGAAAAACTGTTTTTT
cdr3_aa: CASSYGKGNEKLFF

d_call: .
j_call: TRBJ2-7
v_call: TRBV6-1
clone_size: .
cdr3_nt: TGTGCCAGCAGTGAAATGGGAGGGGCAGGGGGCTTCTACGAGCAGTACTTC
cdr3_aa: CASSEMGGAGGFYEQYF

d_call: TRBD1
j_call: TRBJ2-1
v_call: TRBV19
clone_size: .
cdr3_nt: TGTGCCAGTAGTATATCCGCAGGGGGCAACTACAATGAGCAGTTCTTC
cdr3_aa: CASSISAGGNYNEQFF

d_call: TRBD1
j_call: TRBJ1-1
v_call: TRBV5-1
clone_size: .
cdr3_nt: TGCGCCAGCAGCCCACAGCCGGGACAGGGTGGGCTGGGGACTGAAGCTTTCTTT
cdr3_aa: CASSPQPGQGGLGTEAFF

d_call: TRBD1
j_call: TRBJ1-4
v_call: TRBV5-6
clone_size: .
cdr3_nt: TGTGCCAGCAGGTTCGGACAGGGAGGAGTTCATGAAAAACTGTTTTTT
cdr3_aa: CASRFGQGGVHEKLFF

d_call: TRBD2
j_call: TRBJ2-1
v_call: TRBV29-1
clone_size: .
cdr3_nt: TGCAGCGTTGAACTAGCGGTTTACAATGAGCAGTTCTTC
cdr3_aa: CSVELAVYNEQFF

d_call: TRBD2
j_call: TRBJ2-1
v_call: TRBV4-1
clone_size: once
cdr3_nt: TGCGCCAGCAGCCCGGGGGAGCGGGAAAGTAATGAGCAGTTCTTC
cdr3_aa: CASSPGERESNEQFF

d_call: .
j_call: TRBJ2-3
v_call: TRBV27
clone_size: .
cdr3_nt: TGTGCCAGCAGTCCAGGACAGTGGTCAGGAGATACGCAGTATTTT
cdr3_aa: CASSPGQWSGDTQYF

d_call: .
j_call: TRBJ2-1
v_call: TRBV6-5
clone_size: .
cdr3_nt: TGTGCCAGCAGTTCCGGGCGGGATTTCTACAATGAGCAGTTCTTC
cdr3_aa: CASSSGRDFYNEQFF

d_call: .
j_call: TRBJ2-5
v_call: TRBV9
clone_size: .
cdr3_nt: TGTGCCAGCAGCCATAAAAGTGGTGGCGGGACTGATCGGGAGACCCAGTACTTC
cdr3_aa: CASSHKSGGGTDRETQYF

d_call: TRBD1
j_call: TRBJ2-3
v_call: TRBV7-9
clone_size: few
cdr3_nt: TGTGCCAGCAGCTCAACAGGGGTGAATACGCAGTATTTT
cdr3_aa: CASSSTGVNTQYF

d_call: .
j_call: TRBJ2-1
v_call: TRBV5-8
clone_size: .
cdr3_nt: TGTGCCAGCAGCCGACGGACTTCTGGACTTTACAATGAGCAGTTCTTC
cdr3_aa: CASSRRTSGLYNEQFF

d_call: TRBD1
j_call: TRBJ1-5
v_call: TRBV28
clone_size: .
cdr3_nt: TGTGCCAGCAGCCGCGATCGTTGGGGGGACAGAGGATCCTATAGCAATCAGCCCCAGCATTTT
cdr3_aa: CASSRDRWGDRGSYSNQPQHF

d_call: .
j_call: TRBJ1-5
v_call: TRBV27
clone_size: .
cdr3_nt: TGTGCCAGCAGTCACACGACAGGATTTAATCAGCCCCAGCATTTT
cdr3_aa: CASSHTTGFNQPQHF

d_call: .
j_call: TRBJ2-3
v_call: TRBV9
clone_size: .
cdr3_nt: TGTGCCAGCAGCGTCCGACAGGTAGCGGATACGCAGTATTTT
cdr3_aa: CASSVRQVADTQYF

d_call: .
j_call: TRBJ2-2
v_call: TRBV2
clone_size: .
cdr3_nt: TGTGCCAGCAAGGAAGGGGGAAACACCGGGGAGCTGTTTTTT
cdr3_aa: CASKEGGNTGELFF

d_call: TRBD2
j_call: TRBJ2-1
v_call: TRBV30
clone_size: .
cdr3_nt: TGTGCCTGGAGTGTAATGGGGACTAGCGGGTACTCCTACAATGAGCAGTTCTTC
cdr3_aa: CAWSVMGTSGYSYNEQFF

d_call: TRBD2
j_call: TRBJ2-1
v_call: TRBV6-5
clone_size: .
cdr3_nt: TGTGCCAGCGCGTCGAGCGGGGCATCCTACAATGAGCAGTTCTTC
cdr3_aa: CASASSGASYNEQFF

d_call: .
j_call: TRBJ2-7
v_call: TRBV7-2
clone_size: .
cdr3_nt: TGTGCCAGCAGCTTAGGTTCCCACCGGGAGCAGTACTTC
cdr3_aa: CASSLGSHREQYF

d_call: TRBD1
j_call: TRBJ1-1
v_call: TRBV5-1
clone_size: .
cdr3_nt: TGCGCCAGCAGCTTGGGACAGGGGGAAGCTTTCTTT
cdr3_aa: CASSLGQGEAFF

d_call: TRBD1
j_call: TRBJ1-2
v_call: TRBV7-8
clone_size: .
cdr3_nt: TGTGCCAGCAGCTTCGGCCCTGGGACAGATTATGGCTACACCTTC
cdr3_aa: CASSFGPGTDYGYTF

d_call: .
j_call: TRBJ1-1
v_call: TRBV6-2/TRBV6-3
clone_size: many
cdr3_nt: TGTGCCAGCAGTTTCATGAGCACTGAAGCTTTCTTT
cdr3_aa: CASSFMSTEAFF

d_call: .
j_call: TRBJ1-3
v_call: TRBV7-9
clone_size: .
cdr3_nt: TGTGCCAGCAGCTTACAGGGTGGAAACACCATATATTTT
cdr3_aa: CASSLQGGNTIYF

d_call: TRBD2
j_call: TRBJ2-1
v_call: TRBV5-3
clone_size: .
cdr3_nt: TGTGCCAGAACTCAGACTAGCGGGAACAATGAGCAGTTCTTC
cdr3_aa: CARTQTSGNNEQFF

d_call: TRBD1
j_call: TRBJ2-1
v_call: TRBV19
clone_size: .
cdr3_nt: TGTGCCAGTAGCCTTGGACAGGGGCGTTACAATGAGCAGTTCTTC
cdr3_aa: CASSLGQGRYNEQFF

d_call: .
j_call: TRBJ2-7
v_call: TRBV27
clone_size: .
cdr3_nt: TGTGCCAGCAGTCCCGGGGTATCCTACGAGCAGTACTTC
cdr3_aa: CASSPGVSYEQYF

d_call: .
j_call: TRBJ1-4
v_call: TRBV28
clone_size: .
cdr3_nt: TGTGCCAGCAGTTTAGGGAGCAGCGGGGACGAAAAACTGTTTTTT
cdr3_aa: CASSLGSSGDEKLFF

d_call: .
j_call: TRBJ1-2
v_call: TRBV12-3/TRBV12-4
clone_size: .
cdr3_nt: TGTGCCAGCAGCGCCCGAGTTCTCTATGGCTACACCTTC
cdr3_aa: CASSARVLYGYTF

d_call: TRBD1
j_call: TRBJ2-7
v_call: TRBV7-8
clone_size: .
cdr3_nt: TGTGCCAGCAGCATGACAGGGTACTACGAGCAGTACTTC
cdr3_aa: CASSMTGYYEQYF

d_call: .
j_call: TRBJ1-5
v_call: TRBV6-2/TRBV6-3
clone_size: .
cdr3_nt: TGTGCCAGCAGCCTCGGGGATAATTATAGCAATCAGCCCCAGCATTTT
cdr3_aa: CASSLGDNYSNQPQHF

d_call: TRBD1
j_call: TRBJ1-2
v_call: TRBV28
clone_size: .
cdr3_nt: TGTGCCAGCAGTCCCTTTGGGACAGGGCGCTATGGCTACACCTTC
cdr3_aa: CASSPFGTGRYGYTF